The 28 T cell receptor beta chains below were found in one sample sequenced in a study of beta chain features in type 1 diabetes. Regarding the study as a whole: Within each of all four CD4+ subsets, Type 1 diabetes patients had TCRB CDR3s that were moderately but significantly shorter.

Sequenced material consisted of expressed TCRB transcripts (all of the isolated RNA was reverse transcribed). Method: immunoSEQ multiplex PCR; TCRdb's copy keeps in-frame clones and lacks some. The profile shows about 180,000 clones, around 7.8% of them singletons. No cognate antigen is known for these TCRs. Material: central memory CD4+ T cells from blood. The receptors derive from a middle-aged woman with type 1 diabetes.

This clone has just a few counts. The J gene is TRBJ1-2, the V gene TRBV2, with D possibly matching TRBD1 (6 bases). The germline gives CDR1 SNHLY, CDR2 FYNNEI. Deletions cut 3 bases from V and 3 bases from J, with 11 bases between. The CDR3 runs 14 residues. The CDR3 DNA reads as TGTGCCAGCAGTGAGGACAGTCGCTACTATGGCTACACCTTC. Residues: CASSEDSRYYGYTF.

For the CDR3, the DNA is TGTGCCAGCAGCGGGACAGGGAATTCACCCCTCCACTTT. It specifies CASSGTGNSPLHF. The chain joins TRBV2 to TRBJ1-6; 9 bases match TRBD1. The CDR3 contains 13 residues. V lost 6 bases, J lost 7 bases, and 1 base stayed unmatched. CDR1 and CDR2 from the germline V gene are SNHLY and FYNNEI.

The CDR3 region is CASIPTGSLFYEQYF. The CDR3 DNA sequence: TGTGCCAGCATCCCGACAGGATCATTATTCTACGAGCAGTACTTC. This sequence joins TRBV28 and TRBJ2-7, with a weak D call TRBD1 (6 bases). Germline CDR1 is MDHEN and CDR2 is SYDVKM. Trimming shortened V by 7 bases and J by 3 bases, and 19 bases separated the two germline ends. CDR3 length equals 15 residues.

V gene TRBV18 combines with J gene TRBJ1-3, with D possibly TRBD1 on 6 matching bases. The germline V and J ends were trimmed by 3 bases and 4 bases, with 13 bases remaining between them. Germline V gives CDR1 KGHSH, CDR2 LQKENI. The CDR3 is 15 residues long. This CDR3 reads CASSPGAVEGNTIYF. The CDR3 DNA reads TGTGCCAGCTCACCGGGGGCGGTGGAAGGAAACACCATATATTTT.

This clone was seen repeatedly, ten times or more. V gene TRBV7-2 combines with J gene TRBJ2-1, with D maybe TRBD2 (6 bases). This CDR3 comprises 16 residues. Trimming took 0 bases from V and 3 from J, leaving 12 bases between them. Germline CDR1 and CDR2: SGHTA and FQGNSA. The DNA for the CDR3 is TGTGCCAGCAGCTTAGCCCCCGGAGGGCTCTACAATGAGCAGTTCTTC. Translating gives CASSLAPGGLYNEQFF. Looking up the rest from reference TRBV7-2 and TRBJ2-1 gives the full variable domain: GAGVSQSPSNKVTEKGKDVELRCDPISGHTALYWYRQSLGQGLEFLIYFQGNSAPDKSGLPSDRFSAERTGGSVSTLTIQRTQQEDSAVYLCASSLAPGGLYNEQFFGPGTRLTVL.

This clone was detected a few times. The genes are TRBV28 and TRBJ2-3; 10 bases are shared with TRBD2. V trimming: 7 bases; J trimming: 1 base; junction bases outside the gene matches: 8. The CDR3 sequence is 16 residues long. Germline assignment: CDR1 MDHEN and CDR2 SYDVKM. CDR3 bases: TGTGCCAGCAATTCTCTGACTAGCGGGCGCACAGATACGCAGTATTTT. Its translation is CASNSLTSGRTDTQYF.

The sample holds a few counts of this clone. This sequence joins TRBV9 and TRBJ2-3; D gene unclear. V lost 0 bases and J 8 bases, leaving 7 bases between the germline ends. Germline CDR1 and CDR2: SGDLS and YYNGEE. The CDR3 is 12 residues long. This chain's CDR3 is CASSVAGGTQYF. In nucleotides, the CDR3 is TGTGCCAGCAGCGTAGCGGGTGGTACGCAGTATTTT.

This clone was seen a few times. The CDR3 spells CAISPERASGGFEQYF. CDR3 sequence (DNA): TGTGCCATCAGCCCCGAGAGGGCTAGCGGGGGTTTTGAGCAGTACTTC. The J gene is TRBJ2-7, the V gene TRBV10-3, with TRBD2 identical over 10 bases. Trimming cost V 6 bases and J 7 bases; bases outside gene matches: 15. Germline assignment: CDR1 ENHRY and CDR2 SYGVKD. The CDR3 is 16 residues long.

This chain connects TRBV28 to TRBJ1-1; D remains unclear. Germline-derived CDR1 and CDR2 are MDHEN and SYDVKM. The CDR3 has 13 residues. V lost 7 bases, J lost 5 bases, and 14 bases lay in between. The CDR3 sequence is CASMREEKTEAFF. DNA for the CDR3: TGTGCCAGCATGAGGGAGGAGAAAACTGAAGCTTTCTTT.

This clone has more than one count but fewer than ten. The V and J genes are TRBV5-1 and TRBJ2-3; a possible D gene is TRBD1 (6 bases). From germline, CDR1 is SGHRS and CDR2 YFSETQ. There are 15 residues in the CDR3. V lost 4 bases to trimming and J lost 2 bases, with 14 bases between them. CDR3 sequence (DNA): TGCGCCAGCAGCGGCCGGACAGACTACACAGATACGCAGTATTTT. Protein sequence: CASSGRTDYTDTQYF.

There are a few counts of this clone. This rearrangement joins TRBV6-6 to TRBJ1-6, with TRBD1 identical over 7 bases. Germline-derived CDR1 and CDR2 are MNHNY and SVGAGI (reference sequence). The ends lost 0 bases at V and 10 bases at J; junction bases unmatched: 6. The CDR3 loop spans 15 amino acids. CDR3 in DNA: TGTGCCAGCAGTTACTCGACAGGGCACGACTCACCCCTCCACTTT. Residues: CASSYSTGHDSPLHF.

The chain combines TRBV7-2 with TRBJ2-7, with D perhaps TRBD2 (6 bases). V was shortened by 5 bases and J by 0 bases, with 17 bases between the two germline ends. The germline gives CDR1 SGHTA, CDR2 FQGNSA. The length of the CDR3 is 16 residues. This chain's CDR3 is CASSPDYLAISYEQYF. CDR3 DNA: TGTGCCAGCAGCCCGGACTACTTAGCCATCTCCTACGAGCAGTACTTC.

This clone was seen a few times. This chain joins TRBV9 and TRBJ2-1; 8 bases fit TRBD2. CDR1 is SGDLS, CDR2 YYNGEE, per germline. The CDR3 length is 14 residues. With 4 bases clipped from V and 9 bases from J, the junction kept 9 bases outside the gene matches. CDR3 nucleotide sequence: TGTGCCAGCAGCAAACTAGCGGTGAGGGGTGAGCAGTTCTTC. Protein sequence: CASSKLAVRGEQFF.

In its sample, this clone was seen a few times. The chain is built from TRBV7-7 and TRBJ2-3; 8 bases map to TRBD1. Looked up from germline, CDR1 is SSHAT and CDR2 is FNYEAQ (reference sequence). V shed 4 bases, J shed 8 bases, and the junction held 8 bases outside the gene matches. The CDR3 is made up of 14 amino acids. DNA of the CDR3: TGTGCCAGCAGCTCCGGGACAGGCTGGGGTACGCAGTATTTT. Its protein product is CASSSGTGWGTQYF.

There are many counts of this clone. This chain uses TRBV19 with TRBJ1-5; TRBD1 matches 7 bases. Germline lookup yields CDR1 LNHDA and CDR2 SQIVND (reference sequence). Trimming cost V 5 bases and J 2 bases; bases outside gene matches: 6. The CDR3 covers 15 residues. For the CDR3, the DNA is TGTGCCAGTAGTCCTTACACAGGGGGCAATCAGCCCCAGCATTTT. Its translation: CASSPYTGGNQPQHF.

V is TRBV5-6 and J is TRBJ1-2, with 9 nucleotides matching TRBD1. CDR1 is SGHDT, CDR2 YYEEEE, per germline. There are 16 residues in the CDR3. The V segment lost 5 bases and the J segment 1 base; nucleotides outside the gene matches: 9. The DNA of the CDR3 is TGTGCCAGCAGGGACACAGGGGGCCGTTTTAACTATGGCTACACCTTC. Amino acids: CASRDTGGRFNYGYTF.

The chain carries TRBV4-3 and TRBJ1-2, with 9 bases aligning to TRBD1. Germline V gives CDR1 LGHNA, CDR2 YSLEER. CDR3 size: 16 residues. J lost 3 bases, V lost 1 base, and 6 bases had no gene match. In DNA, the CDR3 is TGCGCCAGCAGCCAAGGTCCGGGACAGGGATACTATGGCTACACCTTC. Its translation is CASSQGPGQGYYGYTF.

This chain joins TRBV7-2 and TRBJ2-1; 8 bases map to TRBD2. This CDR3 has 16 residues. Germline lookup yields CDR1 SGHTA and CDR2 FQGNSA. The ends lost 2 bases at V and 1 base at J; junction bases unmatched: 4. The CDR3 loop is CASSLSGGVSYNEQFF. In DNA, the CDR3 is TGTGCCAGCAGCTTATCCGGGGGGGTTTCCTACAATGAGCAGTTCTTC.

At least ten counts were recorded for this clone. CDR3 protein: CASSLEGTVPQETQYF. In DNA form, the CDR3 reads TGCGCCAGCAGCTTGGAGGGGACAGTTCCCCAAGAGACCCAGTACTTC. The V gene is TRBV5-1, the J gene TRBJ2-5; 7 bases agree with TRBD1. CDR1 and CDR2 from the germline V gene are SGHRS and YFSETQ. The CDR3 length is 16 residues. V dropped 0 bases and J dropped 1; count of bases not matched to a gene: 6.

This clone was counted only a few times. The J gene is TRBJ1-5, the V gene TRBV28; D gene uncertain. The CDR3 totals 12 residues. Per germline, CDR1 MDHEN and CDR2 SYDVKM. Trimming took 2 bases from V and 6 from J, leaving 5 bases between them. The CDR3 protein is CASSLVLQPQHF. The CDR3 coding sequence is TGTGCCAGCAGTTTAGTTCTTCAGCCCCAGCATTTT.

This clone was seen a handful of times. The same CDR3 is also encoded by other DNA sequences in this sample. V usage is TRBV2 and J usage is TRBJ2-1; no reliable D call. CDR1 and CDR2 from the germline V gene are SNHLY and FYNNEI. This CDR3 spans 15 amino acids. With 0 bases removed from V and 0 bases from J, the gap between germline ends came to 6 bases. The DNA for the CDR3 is TGTGCCAGCAGTGAAGCCACGGGCTCCTACAATGAGCAGTTCTTC. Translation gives CASSEATGSYNEQFF.

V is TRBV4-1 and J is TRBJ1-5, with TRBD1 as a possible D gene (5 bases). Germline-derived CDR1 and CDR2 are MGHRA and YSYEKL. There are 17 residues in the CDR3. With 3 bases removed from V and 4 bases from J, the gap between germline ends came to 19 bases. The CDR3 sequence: CASSQPPGGRLNQPQHF. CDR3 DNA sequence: TGCGCCAGCAGCCAGCCCCCCGGGGGACGGTTGAATCAGCCCCAGCATTTT.

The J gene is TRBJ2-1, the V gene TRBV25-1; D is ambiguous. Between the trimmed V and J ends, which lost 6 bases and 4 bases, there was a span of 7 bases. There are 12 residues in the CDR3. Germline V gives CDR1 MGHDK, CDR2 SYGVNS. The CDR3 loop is CASSQNYNEQFF. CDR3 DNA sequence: TGTGCCAGCAGCCAGAATTACAATGAGCAGTTCTTC.

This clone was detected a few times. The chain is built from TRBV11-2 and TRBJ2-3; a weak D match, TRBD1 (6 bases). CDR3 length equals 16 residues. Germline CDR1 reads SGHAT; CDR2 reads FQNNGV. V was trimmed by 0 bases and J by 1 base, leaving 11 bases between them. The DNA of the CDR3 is TGTGCCAGCAGCTTAGATTTGTCAGGGGGCACAGATACGCAGTATTTT. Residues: CASSLDLSGGTDTQYF. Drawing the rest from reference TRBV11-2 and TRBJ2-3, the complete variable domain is EAGVAQSPRYKIIEKRQSVAFWCNPISGHATLYWYQQILGQGPKLLIQFQNNGVVDDSQLPKDRFSAERLKGVDSTLKIQPAKLEDSAVYLCASSLDLSGGTDTQYFGPGTRLTVL.

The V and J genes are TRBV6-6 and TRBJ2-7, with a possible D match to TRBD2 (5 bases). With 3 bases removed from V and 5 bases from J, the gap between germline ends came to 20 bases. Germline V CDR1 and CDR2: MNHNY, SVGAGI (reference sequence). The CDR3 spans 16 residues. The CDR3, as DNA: TGTGCCAGCAGTTATCGATCTAGCCGTCCAGAGAACGAGCAGTACTTC. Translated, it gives CASSYRSSRPENEQYF.

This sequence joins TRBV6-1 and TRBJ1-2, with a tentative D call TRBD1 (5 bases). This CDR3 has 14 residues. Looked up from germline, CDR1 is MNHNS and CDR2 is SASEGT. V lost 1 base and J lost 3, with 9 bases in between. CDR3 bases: TGTGCCAGCAGTGAAGGAGGAGGGGACTATGGCTACACCTTC. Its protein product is CASSEGGGDYGYTF.

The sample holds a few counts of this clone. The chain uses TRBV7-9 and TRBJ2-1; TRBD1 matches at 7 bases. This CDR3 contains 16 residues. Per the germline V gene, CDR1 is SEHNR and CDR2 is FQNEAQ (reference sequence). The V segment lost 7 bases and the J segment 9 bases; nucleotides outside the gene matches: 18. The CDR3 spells CASTTLLPTGLGEQFF. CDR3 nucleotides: TGTGCCAGCACGACGCTTCTGCCGACAGGGCTCGGTGAGCAGTTCTTC.

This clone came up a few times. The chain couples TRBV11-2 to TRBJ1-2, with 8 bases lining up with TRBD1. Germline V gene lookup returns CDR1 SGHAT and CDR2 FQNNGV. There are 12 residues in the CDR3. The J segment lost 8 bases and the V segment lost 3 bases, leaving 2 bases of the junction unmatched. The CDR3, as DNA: TGTGCCAGCAGCTTGACAGGGGAAGGCTACACCTTC. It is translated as CASSLTGEGYTF.